This TCR beta chain was recovered during a study of blood T cell repertoires in COVID-19. Study-level background: Material from acute and convalescent COVID-19 was sourced from the United States, Italy and Spain.

Only in-frame clones appear in the TCRdb table, and some are missing; sequencing was by immunoSEQ multiplex PCR. The repertoire holds over 200,000 clones, with 80% to 90% as singletons. The CDR3 contains 12 residues. The TCR originated in a woman of 80 years or more with active or convalescent COVID-19. The chain links TRBV21-1 to TRBJ2-5; TRBD1, the table's D call, lacks a check against the DNA. TRBV21-1 is an annotated pseudogene. The specimen sequenced was peripheral blood. The CDR3 sequence: CASPPGQETQYF. The CDR3 DNA reads as TGTGCCAGCCCCCCAGGGCAGGAGACCCAGTACTTC.